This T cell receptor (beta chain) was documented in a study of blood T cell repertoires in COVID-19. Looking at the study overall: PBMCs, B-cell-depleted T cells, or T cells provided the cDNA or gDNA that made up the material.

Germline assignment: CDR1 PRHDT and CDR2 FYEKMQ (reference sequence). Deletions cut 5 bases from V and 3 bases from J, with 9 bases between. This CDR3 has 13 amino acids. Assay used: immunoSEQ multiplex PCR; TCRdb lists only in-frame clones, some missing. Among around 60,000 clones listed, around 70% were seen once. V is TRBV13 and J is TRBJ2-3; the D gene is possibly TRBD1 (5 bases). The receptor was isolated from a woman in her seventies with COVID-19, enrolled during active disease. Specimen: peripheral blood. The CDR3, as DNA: TGTGCCAGCAGCCCCTACAGGACAGATACGCAGTATTTT. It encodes CASSPYRTDTQYF.